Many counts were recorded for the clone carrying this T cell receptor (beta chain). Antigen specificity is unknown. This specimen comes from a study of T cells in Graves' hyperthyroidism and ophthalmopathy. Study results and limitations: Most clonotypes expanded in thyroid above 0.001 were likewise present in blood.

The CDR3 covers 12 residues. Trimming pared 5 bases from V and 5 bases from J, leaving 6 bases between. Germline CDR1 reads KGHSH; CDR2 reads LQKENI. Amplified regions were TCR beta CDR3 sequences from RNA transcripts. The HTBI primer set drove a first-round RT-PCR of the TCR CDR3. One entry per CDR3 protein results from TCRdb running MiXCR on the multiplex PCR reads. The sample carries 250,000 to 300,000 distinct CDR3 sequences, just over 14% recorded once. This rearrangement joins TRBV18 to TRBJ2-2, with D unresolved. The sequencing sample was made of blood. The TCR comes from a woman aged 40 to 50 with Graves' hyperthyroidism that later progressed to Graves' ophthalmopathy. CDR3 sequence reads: CASSENTGELFF. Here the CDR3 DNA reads TGTGCCAGCTCAGAAAATACCGGGGAGCTGTTTTTT.